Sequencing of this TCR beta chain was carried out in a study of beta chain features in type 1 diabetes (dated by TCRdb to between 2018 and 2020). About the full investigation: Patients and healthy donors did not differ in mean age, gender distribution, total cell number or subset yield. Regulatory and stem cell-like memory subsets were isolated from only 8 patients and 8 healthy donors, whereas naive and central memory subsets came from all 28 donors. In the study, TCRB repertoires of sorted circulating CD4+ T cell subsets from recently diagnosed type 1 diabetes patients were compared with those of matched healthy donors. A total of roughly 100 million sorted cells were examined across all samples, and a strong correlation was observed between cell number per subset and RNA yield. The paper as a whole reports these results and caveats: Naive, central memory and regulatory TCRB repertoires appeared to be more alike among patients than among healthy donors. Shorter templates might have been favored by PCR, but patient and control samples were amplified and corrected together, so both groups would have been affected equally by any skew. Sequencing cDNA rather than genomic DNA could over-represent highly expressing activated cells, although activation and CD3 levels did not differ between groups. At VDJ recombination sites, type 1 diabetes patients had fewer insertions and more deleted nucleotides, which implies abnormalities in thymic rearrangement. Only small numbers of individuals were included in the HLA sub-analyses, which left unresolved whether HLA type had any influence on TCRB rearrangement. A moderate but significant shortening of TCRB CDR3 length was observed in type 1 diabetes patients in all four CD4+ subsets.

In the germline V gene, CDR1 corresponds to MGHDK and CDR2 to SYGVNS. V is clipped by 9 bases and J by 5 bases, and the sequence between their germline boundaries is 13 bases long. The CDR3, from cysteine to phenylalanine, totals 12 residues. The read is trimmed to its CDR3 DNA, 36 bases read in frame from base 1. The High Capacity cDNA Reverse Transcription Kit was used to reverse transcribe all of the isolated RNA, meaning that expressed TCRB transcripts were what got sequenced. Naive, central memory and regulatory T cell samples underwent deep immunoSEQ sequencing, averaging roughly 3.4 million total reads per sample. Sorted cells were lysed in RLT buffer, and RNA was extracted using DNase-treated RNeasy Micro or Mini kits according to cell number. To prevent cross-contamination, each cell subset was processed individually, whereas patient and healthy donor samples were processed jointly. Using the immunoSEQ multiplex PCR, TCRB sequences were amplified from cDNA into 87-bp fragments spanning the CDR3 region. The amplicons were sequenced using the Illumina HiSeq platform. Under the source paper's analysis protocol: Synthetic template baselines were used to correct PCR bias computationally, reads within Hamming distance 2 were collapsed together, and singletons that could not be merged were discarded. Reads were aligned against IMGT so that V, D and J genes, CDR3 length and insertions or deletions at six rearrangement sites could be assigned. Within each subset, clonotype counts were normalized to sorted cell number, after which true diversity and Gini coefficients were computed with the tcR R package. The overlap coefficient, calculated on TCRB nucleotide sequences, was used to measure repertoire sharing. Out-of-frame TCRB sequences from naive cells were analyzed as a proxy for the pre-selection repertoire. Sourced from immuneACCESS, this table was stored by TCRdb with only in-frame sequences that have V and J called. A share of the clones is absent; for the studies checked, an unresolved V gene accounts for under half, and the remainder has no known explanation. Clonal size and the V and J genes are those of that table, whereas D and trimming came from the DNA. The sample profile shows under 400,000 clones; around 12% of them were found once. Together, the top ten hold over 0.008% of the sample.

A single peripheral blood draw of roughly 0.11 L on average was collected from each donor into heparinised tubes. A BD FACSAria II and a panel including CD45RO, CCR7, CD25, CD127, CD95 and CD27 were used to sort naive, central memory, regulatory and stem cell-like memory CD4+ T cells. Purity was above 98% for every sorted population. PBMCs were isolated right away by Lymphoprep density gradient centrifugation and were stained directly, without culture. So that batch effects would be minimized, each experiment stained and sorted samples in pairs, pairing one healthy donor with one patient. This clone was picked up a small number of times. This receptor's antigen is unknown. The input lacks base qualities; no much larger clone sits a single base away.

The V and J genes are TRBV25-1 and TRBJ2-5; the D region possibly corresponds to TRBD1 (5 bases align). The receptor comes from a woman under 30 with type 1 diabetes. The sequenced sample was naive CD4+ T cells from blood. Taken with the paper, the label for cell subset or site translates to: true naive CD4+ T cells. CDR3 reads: CASSNRPETQYF. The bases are TGTGCCAGTAGTAACAGGCCGGAGACCCAGTACTTC.